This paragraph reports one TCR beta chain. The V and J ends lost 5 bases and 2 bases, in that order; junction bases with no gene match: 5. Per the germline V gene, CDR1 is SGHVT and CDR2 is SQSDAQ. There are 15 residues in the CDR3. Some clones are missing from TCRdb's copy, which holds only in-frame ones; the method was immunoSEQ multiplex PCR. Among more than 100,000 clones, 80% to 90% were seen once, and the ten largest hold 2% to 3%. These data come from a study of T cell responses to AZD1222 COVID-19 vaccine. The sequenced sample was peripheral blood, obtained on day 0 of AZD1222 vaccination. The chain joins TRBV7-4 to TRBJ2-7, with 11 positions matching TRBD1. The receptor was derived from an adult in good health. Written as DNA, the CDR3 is TGTGCCAGCAGCCAGAGGACAGGGGGCCCCTACGAGCAGTACTTC. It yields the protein CASSQRTGGPYEQYF.